This TCR beta chain was profiled in a study of molecular identifiers for immune sequencing clone quantification. TCRdb used MiXCR to reprocess the PCR reads, holding one entry per CDR3 protein. Among some 580,000 distinct CDR3 sequences listed, less than 30% were seen once. In germline, CDR1 is MNHNS, CDR2 SASEGT. The CDR3 sequence is 18 residues long. V trimming: 1 base; J trimming: 0 bases; junction bases outside the gene matches: 6. This clonotype was seen only a few times. Preparation of naive CD8 libraries involved 20,000 to 1,000,000 sorted cells and 10%, 30% or 50% RNA. The sequence derives from a human donor in good health. Some libraries in this study had Jurkat cell RNA spiked in. The J gene is TRBJ2-6, the V gene TRBV6-1, with 7 nucleotides matching TRBD2. The specimen was naive CD8+ T cells from blood, with Jurkat cell RNA spiked in. Subset of the sample: FACS-sorted CD8+CD4-CCR7+CD45RA+ naive T cells. The CDR3 region is CASSEVGGSHSGANVLTF. For the CDR3, the DNA is TGTGCCAGCAGTGAAGTGGGAGGGTCCCACTCTGGGGCCAACGTCCTGACTTTC.